This entry describes one TCR beta chain. Its specificity is not known. The sample comes from a study of PD-1 blockade in classical Hodgkin lymphoma. The method was immunoSEQ multiplex PCR; TCRdb's version includes in-frame clones alone and lacks a portion of them. Among more than 40,000 clones, roughly three quarters were seen once, and the ten largest hold under 20%. This sample's time point: cycle 4 day 1 (C4D1), after less than seven weeks of nivolumab. Patients all relapsed after autologous stem cell transplantation, and there was variation in brentuximab vedotin exposure. Progressive disease, partial response or complete response was each patient's best response. General study findings and limits: Lower baseline TCR diversity marked trial partial responders and progressors. TCR diversity at baseline was reported to be reduced in newly diagnosed patients relative to healthy donors. CD4+ TCR diversity climbed significantly by C4D1, unlike CD8+ TCR diversity.

This specimen was peripheral blood mononuclear cells (PBMCs), taken before the fourth cycle of nivolumab. This TCR was sampled from a human donor with classical Hodgkin lymphoma.

The CDR3 nucleotides read TGTGCCAGCAGCCCGACTGTTACAGATACGCAGTATTTT. Its translation: CASSPTVTDTQYF. This chain links TRBV7-9 with TRBJ2-3, with D unresolved. CDR3 length: 13 amino acids. Trimming cost V 5 bases and J 3 bases, with 9 bases left between them. CDR1 SEHNR and CDR2 FQNEAQ come from the germline V gene (reference sequence). Variable domain in full (rest from reference TRBV7-9 and TRBJ2-3): DTGVSQNPRHKITKRGQNVTFRCDPISEHNRLYWYRQTLGQGPEFLTYFQNEAQLEKSRLLSDRFSAERPKGSFSTLEIQRTEQGDSAMYLCASSPTVTDTQYFGPGTRLTVL.